Following are 29 T cell receptor beta chains from one sample sequenced in a study of OX40 agonist ivuxolimab in advanced cancers. Only in-frame clones appear in the TCRdb table, and some are missing; sequencing was by immunoSEQ multiplex PCR. The sample contains fewer than 120,000 clones, around nine tenths of which appear only once. This specimen was CD4+ or CD8+ T cells sorted from blood, taken in a trial of the OX40 agonist ivuxolimab. The receptor set was obtained from an adult with an advanced solid tumor such as melanoma, head and neck, liver or kidney cancer.

This chain connects TRBV6-5 to TRBJ1-6; D remains unclear. This CDR3 spans 16 amino acids. CDR1 is MNHEY, CDR2 SVGAGI, per germline. The V end was cut by 0 bases, the J end by 6 bases, with 12 bases between. The CDR3 DNA sequence: TGTGCCAGCAGTTACTCGATAAACAGATTTAATTCACCCCTCCACTTT. This sequence encodes CASSYSINRFNSPLHF.

The gene calls are TRBV27 and TRBJ1-5, with a tentative D call TRBD1 (5 bases). The germline gives CDR1 MNHEY, CDR2 SMNVEV (reference sequence). V gave up 6 bases and J gave up 1 base, with 13 bases separating them. The CDR3 extends over 15 amino acids. The CDR3 protein is CASSSSGGSNQPQHF. CDR3 coding DNA: TGTGCCAGCAGCTCAAGCGGGGGAAGCAATCAGCCCCAGCATTTT.

This chain joins TRBV2 and TRBJ1-3; D is unclear. The CDR3 runs to 13 residues. Deletions cut 7 bases from V and 7 bases from J, with 14 bases between. Germline V gene data show CDR1 as SNHLY and CDR2 as FYNNEI. This CDR3 is CASNVVRGNTIYF. CDR3 DNA sequence: TGTGCCAGCAATGTAGTCCGCGGGAACACCATATATTTT.

Only one count was recorded for this clone. The rearrangement links TRBV5-1 to TRBJ1-1; D uncertain. The CDR3 spans 15 residues. The germline CDR1 and CDR2 sequences are SGHRS and YFSETQ. V gave up 4 bases and J gave up 1 base, with 14 bases separating them. The CDR3 sequence is CASSQMTAPNTEAFF. As DNA, the CDR3 is TGCGCCAGCAGCCAGATGACTGCTCCGAACACTGAAGCTTTCTTT.

The chain couples TRBV7-2 to TRBJ2-3; perhaps TRBD1 as D (6 bases). V lost 1 base to trimming and J lost 2 bases, with 7 bases between them. Germline loops: CDR1 SGHTA, CDR2 FQGNSA. The CDR3 has 14 amino acids. DNA for the CDR3: TGTGCCAGCAGCTTAGGGGGGCACACAGATACGCAGTATTTT. Its translation is CASSLGGHTDTQYF.

The chain combines TRBV18 with TRBJ2-5, with 14 bases matching TRBD2. Per germline, CDR1 KGHSH and CDR2 LQKENI. This CDR3 contains 16 residues. The trim removed 4 bases at V and 2 bases at J, leaving 3 bases unmatched. The CDR3 region has the DNA TGTGCCAGCTCACTTGGACTAGCGGGGGGACAAGAGACCCAGTACTTC. Its protein is CASSLGLAGGQETQYF.

This CDR3 is CAWSRGGRNTDTQYF. For the CDR3, the DNA is TGTGCCTGGAGTCGCGGGGGCCGAAACACAGATACGCAGTATTTT. This rearrangement joins TRBV30 to TRBJ2-3, with D possibly TRBD2 on 7 matching bases. The CDR3 sequence is 15 residues long. Trimming removed 2 bases at V and 2 bases at J, with 14 bases between. Germline V gene sequence: CDR1 GTSNPN, CDR2 SVGIG (reference sequence).

This clone was recorded once. The chain links TRBV7-8 to TRBJ1-5; no clear D. Trimming cost V 3 bases and J 0 bases, with 9 bases left between them. CDR1 and CDR2 from the germline V gene are SGHVS and FQNEAQ. This CDR3 comprises 15 residues. DNA for the CDR3: TGTGCCAGCAGCTTTCTCTCCCGTAGCAATCAGCCCCAGCATTTT. Translation gives CASSFLSRSNQPQHF.

The chain has TRBV2 and TRBJ1-2, with 9 bases that match TRBD1. The ends lost 3 bases at V and 2 bases at J; junction bases unmatched: 7. Germline CDR1 reads SNHLY; CDR2 reads FYNNEI. The CDR3 extends over 16 amino acids. CDR3 sequence: CASSDARTGGNYGYTF. The DNA of the CDR3 is TGTGCCAGCAGTGACGCAAGAACAGGGGGCAACTATGGCTACACCTTC.

The V call is TRBV2, the J call TRBJ2-5, with 9 nucleotides matching TRBD1. The CDR3 totals 14 residues. In germline, CDR1 is SNHLY, CDR2 FYNNEI. The junction had 11 bases not matched to a gene; V was cut back by 10 bases and J by 5 bases. CDR3 amino acids: CATLRDRASETQYF. The CDR3 coding sequence is TGTGCCACCCTTCGGGACAGGGCCTCGGAGACCCAGTACTTC.

V usage is TRBV6-5 and J usage is TRBJ2-7, with a weak D call TRBD1 (6 bases). The CDR3 is made up of 15 amino acids. The V gene lost 6 bases and the J gene lost 0 bases, with 15 bases spanning the gap. Germline-derived CDR1 and CDR2 are MNHEY and SVGAGI. The chain's CDR3 is CASSPHTGSSYEQYF. The CDR3 region has the DNA TGTGCCAGCAGCCCCCATACAGGGAGCTCCTACGAGCAGTACTTC.

The chain joins TRBV2 to TRBJ2-2; 12 bases are shared with TRBD2. Germline V lookup: CDR1 SNHLY, CDR2 FYNNEI. The V and J ends lost 7 bases and 4 bases, in that order; junction bases with no gene match: 16. The CDR3 covers 19 residues. This CDR3 is CASNTFRLAGAPSTGELFF. In DNA form, the CDR3 reads TGTGCCAGCAACACTTTCCGACTAGCGGGAGCACCTTCCACCGGGGAGCTGTTTTTT.

V is TRBV5-1 and J is TRBJ1-5; no definite D call. This CDR3 region has 15 residues. The V end lost 0 bases, the J end lost 0 bases, and 7 bases lay between the germline ends. The germline gives CDR1 SGHRS, CDR2 YFSETQ. CDR3 amino acids: CASSLDGGSNQPQHF. The CDR3 region has the DNA TGCGCCAGCAGCTTGGACGGCGGTAGCAATCAGCCCCAGCATTTT.

There are a few counts of this clone. This chain connects TRBV11-1 to TRBJ2-7, with 7 bases aligning to TRBD2. This CDR3 is 16 amino acids long. Germline CDR1 and CDR2: SGHAT and FQDESV (reference sequence). Germline trimming cut 5 bases from V and 1 base from J; bases unmatched to any gene: 11. DNA of the CDR3: TGTGCCAGCAGCAGGTACCGGGACTACCCATCCTACGAGCAGTACTTC. Translated, it gives CASSRYRDYPSYEQYF.

This rearrangement joins TRBV5-6 to TRBJ2-2, with TRBD1 identical over 7 bases. The CDR3 is made up of 16 amino acids. Looked up from germline, CDR1 is SGHDT and CDR2 is YYEEEE. With V trimmed by 3 bases and J by 2 bases, 7 bases remained unmatched. CDR3 region: CASSYAPGGNTGELFF. The CDR3 DNA follows: TGTGCCAGCAGCTACGCCCCAGGGGGTAACACCGGGGAGCTGTTTTTT.

This sequence joins TRBV11-2 and TRBJ2-7; D might be TRBD2 (6 bases). Germline lookup yields CDR1 SGHAT and CDR2 FQNNGV. The V end was cut by 0 bases, the J end by 3 bases, with 9 bases between. This CDR3 contains 14 residues. The CDR3 bases are TGTGCCAGCAGCTTAGAAGGTAGCGGCTACGAGCAGTACTTC. It yields the protein CASSLEGSGYEQYF.

The gene calls are TRBV4-1 and TRBJ2-7, with D tentatively TRBD1 or TRBD2 (5 bases each). V gave up 4 bases and J gave up 6 bases, with 22 bases separating them. Germline CDR1 and CDR2: MGHRA and YSYEKL. The length of the CDR3 is 16 residues. CDR3 nucleotide sequence: TGCGCCAGCAGCCCCCAGGGCCGGGACGCAACACGCGAGCAGTACTTC. Translated, it gives CASSPQGRDATREQYF.

The CDR3 DNA follows: TGTGCCAGCACGCCAAGGGGGAACACTGAAGCTTTCTTT. Translation: CASTPRGNTEAFF. V gene TRBV7-2 combines with J gene TRBJ1-1, with D perhaps TRBD1 (5 bases). V was clipped by 7 bases and J by 1 base, with 10 bases between them. The CDR3 contains 13 residues. The V gene's germline CDR1 is SGHTA and CDR2 FQGNSA.

The chain combines TRBV27 with TRBJ2-5; 13 bases are shared with TRBD2. J lost 2 bases, V lost 4 bases, and 1 base had no gene match. CDR3 length equals 15 residues. Germline-derived CDR1 and CDR2 are MNHEY and SMNVEV (reference sequence). The CDR3 loop reads CASSWTSGGQETQYF. CDR3 nucleotide sequence: TGTGCCAGCAGTTGGACTAGCGGGGGACAAGAGACCCAGTACTTC.

J is TRBJ2-5 and V is TRBV9; 8 bases fit TRBD1. Unmatched junction bases numbered 4, after V lost 1 base and J lost 2 bases. The CDR3 loop spans 15 amino acids. CDR1 is SGDLS, CDR2 YYNGEE, per germline. The CDR3 DNA reads TGTGCCAGCAGCGTAAAGGACAGGGAACAAGAGACCCAGTACTTC. It yields the protein CASSVKDREQETQYF.

This chain connects TRBV7-8 to TRBJ1-5; a weak D match, TRBD1 (5 bases). V gave up 7 bases and J gave up 4 bases, with 17 bases separating them. Germline values: CDR1 SGHVS, CDR2 FQNEAQ. The CDR3 totals 15 residues. The CDR3 spells CASNSGTSKNQPQHF. The CDR3 coding sequence is TGTGCCAGCAACTCCGGGACGTCAAAGAATCAGCCCCAGCATTTT.

V gene TRBV5-1 combines with J gene TRBJ1-1; the D gene is possibly TRBD1 (5 bases). V lost 4 bases, J lost 5 bases, and 12 bases lay in between. This CDR3 comprises 13 residues. Germline values: CDR1 SGHRS, CDR2 YFSETQ. CDR3 sequence (DNA): TGCGCCAGCAGCCTCCCAGGGAGGACTGAAGCTTTCTTT. Translation gives CASSLPGRTEAFF.

This clone was found a few times. This chain uses TRBV7-8 with TRBJ2-7; possible D gene TRBD1, 6 bases. This CDR3 is 14 amino acids long. V lost 2 bases, J lost 6 bases, and 14 bases lay in between. Germline lookup yields CDR1 SGHVS and CDR2 FQNEAQ. As DNA, the CDR3 is TGTGCCAGCAGCTTACAGGGGACCTCGGGCGAGCAGTACTTC. Translated, it gives CASSLQGTSGEQYF.

This clone was recorded only once. The V and J genes are TRBV18 and TRBJ2-6; no definite D call. V lost 6 bases and J 0 bases, leaving 9 bases between the germline ends. Germline values: CDR1 KGHSH, CDR2 LQKENI. This CDR3 comprises 15 residues. The CDR3 protein is CASSPQSSGANVLTF. DNA of the CDR3: TGTGCCAGCTCTCCCCAGAGCTCTGGGGCCAACGTCCTGACTTTC.

V usage is TRBV29-1 and J usage is TRBJ2-1; 8 nucleotides line up with TRBD2. The CDR3 loop spans 14 amino acids. The V gene's germline CDR1 is SQVTM and CDR2 ANQGSEA. The trim removed 7 bases at V and 2 bases at J, leaving 7 bases unmatched. CDR3 DNA sequence: TGCAGCGCTCGGACTAGCACACCCTACAATGAGCAGTTCTTC. Protein: CSARTSTPYNEQFF.

V and J are TRBV7-2 and TRBJ1-1; D gene ambiguous. Germline V gene sequence: CDR1 SGHTA, CDR2 FQGNSA. This CDR3 has 14 residues. The V end lost 5 bases, the J end lost 5 bases, and 15 bases lay between the germline ends. The CDR3 loop reads CASSVGLGRTEAFF. The CDR3 DNA follows: TGTGCCAGCAGCGTTGGACTGGGAAGGACTGAAGCTTTCTTT.

The chain uses TRBV9 and TRBJ2-1, with D perhaps matching TRBD1 (6 bases). CDR1 is SGDLS and CDR2 is YYNGEE in the germline V gene. V was shortened by 4 bases and J by 7 bases, with 15 bases between the two germline ends. The CDR3 totals 14 residues. In DNA form, the CDR3 reads TGTGCCAGCAGCCCTACAGGGACGGAAAATGAGCAGTTCTTC. Its protein is CASSPTGTENEQFF.

This clone appeared once. The chain uses TRBV7-3 and TRBJ2-5; D perhaps matches TRBD2 (5 bases). CDR3 length equals 13 residues. Trimming removed 3 bases from V and 5 bases from J, with 10 bases in between. Germline V gene lookup returns CDR1 SGHTA and CDR2 FQGTGA. CDR3: CASSFRGGETQYF. CDR3 in DNA: TGTGCCAGCAGCTTCCGGGGTGGGGAGACCCAGTACTTC. Using reference TRBV7-3 and TRBJ2-5 for the parts outside the CDR3, the full variable domain is GAGVSQTPSNKVTEKGKYVELRCDPISGHTALYWYRQSLGQGPEFLIYFQGTGAADDSGLPNDRFFAVRPEGSVSTLKIQRTERGDSAVYLCASSFRGGETQYFGPGTRLLVL.

The genes are TRBV18 and TRBJ1-5; the match to TRBD1 covers 10 bases. V dropped 3 bases and J dropped 6; count of bases not matched to a gene: 11. Germline V lookup: CDR1 KGHSH, CDR2 LQKENI. This CDR3 is 17 amino acids long. This CDR3 reads CASSPTSTGGAGQPQHF. CDR3 DNA sequence: TGTGCCAGCTCACCTACTTCGACAGGGGGCGCGGGTCAGCCCCAGCATTTT.